This T cell receptor beta chain emerged from a study of T cell responses to AZD1222 COVID-19 vaccine. The CDR3 covers 15 residues. V lost 0 bases to trimming and J lost 2 bases, with 8 bases between them. The germline gives CDR1 LGHNA, CDR2 YSLEER. Study findings and constraints: Spike-specific TCR breadth and depth both grew after two AZD1222 doses. The donors showed a predominance of white British ancestry and of females, with possible underestimation of clonal diversity.

Of note for this clone: The antigen remains undetermined.

The table came from immunoSEQ multiplex PCR; TCRdb's copy has only in-frame clones and leaves some out. The repertoire holds 130,000 to 150,000 clones, with 88% as singletons. V usage is TRBV4-3 and J usage is TRBJ2-1, with D uncertain. The origin of this receptor is an adult in good health. The material was peripheral blood, obtained on day 0 of AZD1222 vaccination. Here the CDR3 reads CASSQEGRTYNEQFF. DNA of the CDR3: TGCGCCAGCAGCCAAGAGGGTCGGACCTACAATGAGCAGTTCTTC.